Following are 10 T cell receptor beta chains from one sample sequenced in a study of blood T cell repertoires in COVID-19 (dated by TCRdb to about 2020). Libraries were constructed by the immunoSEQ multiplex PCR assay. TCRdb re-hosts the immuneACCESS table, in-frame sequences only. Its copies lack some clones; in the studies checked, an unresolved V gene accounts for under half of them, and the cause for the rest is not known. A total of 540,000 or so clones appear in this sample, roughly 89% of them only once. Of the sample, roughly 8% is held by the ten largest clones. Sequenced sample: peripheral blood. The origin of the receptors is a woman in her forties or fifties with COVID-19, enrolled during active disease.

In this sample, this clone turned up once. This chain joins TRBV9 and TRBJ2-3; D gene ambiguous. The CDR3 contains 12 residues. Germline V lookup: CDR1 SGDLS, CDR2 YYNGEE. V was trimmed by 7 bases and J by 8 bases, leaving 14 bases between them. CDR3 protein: CASAAALGTQYF. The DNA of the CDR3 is TGTGCCAGCGCGGCAGCCTTAGGTACGCAGTATTTT. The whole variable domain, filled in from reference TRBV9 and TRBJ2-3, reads DSGVTQTPKHLITATGQRVTLRCSPRSGDLSVYWYQQSLDQGLQFLIQYYNGEERAKGNILERFSAQQFPDLHSELNLSSLELGDSALYFCASAAALGTQYFGPGTRLTVL.

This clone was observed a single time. DNA of the CDR3: TGTGCCAGCAGCCGATACGGTATGAACACTGAAGCTTTCTTT. Translating it yields CASSRYGMNTEAFF. This chain links TRBV14 with TRBJ1-1; the D is unclear. CDR1 is SGHDN, CDR2 FVKESK, per germline. The CDR3 is 14 amino acids. Trimming removed 4 bases at V and 0 bases at J, with 9 bases between. The entire variable domain, with the rest obtained from reference TRBV14 and TRBJ1-1, is as follows: EAGVTQFPSHSVIEKGQTVTLRCDPISGHDNLYWYRRVMGKEIKFLLHFVKESKQDESGMPNNRFLAERTGGTYSTLKVQPAELEDSGVYFCASSRYGMNTEAFFGQGTRLTVV.

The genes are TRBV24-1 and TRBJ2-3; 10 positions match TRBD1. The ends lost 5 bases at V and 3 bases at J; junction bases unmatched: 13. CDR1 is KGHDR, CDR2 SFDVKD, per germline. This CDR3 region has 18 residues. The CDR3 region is CATSAWARQGARTDTQYF. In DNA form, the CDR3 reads TGTGCCACCAGTGCTTGGGCCCGACAGGGGGCGCGGACAGATACGCAGTATTTT.

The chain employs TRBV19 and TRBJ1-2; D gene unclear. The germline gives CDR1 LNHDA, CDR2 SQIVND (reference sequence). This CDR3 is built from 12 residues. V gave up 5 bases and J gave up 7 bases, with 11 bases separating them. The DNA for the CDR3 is TGTGCCAGTAGTGCCGATTCGGGTGGCTACACCTTC. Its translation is CASSADSGGYTF.

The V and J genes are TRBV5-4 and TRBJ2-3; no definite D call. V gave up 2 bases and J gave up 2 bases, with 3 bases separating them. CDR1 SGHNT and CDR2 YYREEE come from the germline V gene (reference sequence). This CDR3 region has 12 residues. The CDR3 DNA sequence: TGTGCCAGCAGCTTTTACACAGATACGCAGTATTTT. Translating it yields CASSFYTDTQYF.

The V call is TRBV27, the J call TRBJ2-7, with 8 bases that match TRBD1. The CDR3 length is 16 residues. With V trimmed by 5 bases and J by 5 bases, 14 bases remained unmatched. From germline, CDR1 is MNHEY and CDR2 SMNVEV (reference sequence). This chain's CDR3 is CASSGLFQGQVDEQYF. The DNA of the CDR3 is TGTGCCAGCAGTGGCCTGTTCCAGGGACAGGTTGACGAGCAGTACTTC.

CDR3 protein: CASSREGLKDGYTF. Here the CDR3 DNA reads TGTGCCAGCTCACGAGAGGGTTTGAAGGATGGCTACACCTTC. The chain joins TRBV18 to TRBJ1-2; D ambiguous. Per germline, CDR1 KGHSH and CDR2 LQKENI. V shed 4 bases and J shed 6 bases, with 15 bases lying between them. The CDR3 has 14 residues.

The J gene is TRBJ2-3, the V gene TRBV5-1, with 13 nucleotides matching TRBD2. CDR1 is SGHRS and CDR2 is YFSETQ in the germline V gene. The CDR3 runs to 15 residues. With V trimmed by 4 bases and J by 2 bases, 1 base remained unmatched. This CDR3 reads CASSTSGGVTDTQYF. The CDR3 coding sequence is TGCGCCAGCAGCACTAGCGGGGGGGTCACAGATACGCAGTATTTT.

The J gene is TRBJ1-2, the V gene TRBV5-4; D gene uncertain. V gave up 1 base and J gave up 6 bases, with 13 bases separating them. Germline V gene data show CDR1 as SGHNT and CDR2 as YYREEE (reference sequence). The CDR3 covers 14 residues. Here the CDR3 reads CASSLRSVADGYTF. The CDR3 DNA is TGTGCCAGCAGCTTGAGGTCCGTCGCGGATGGCTACACCTTC.

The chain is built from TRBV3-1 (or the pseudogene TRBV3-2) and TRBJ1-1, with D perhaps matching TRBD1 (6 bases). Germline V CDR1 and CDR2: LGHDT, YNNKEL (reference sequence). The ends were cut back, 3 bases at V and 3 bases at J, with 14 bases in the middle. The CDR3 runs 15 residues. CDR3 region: CASSHNRVDYTEAFF. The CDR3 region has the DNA TGTGCCAGCAGCCACAACAGGGTAGATTACACTGAAGCTTTCTTT.